Below, 9 T cell receptor beta chains from the same sample are listed, as sequenced in a study of blood T cell repertoires in COVID-19. Some clones are missing from TCRdb's copy, which holds only in-frame ones; the method was immunoSEQ multiplex PCR. This sample has some 99,000 clones, with about 85% found just once. Sequences were obtained from peripheral blood. Receptors were obtained from a man in his sixties or seventies with acute or convalescent COVID-19.

The chain has TRBV19 and TRBJ2-5; D is undetermined. Deletions cut 4 bases from V and 5 bases from J, with 8 bases between. Per germline, CDR1 LNHDA and CDR2 SQIVND (reference sequence). The CDR3 extends over 12 amino acids. As DNA, the CDR3 is TGTGCCAGTAGTAACACGCCCGAGACCCAGTACTTC. Amino acid sequence: CASSNTPETQYF. Looking up the rest from reference TRBV19 and TRBJ2-5 gives the full variable domain: DGGITQSPKYLFRKEGQNVTLSCEQNLNHDAMYWYRQDPGQGLRLIYYSQIVNDFQKGDIAEGYSVSREKKESFPLTVTSAQKNPTAFYLCASSNTPETQYFGPGTRLLVL.

The gene calls are TRBV2 and TRBJ1-5; weak D call: TRBD1 (6 bases). The V and J ends lost 4 bases and 4 bases respectively, with 11 bases between them. The CDR3 length is 14 residues. Germline V gene lookup returns CDR1 SNHLY and CDR2 FYNNEI. The CDR3 DNA is TGTGCCAGCAGTGTACAGGGCGGGAATCAGCCCCAGCATTTT. This codes for CASSVQGGNQPQHF.

This sequence joins TRBV2 and TRBJ2-3; tentatively, D is TRBD1 (5 bases). The germline V and J ends were trimmed by 6 bases and 3 bases, with 19 bases remaining between them. This CDR3 region has 16 residues. The germline CDR1 and CDR2 sequences are SNHLY and FYNNEI. CDR3 DNA sequence: TGTGCCAGCAGCGGTCTAGGGGTCTACGGGACAGATACGCAGTATTTT. This codes for CASSGLGVYGTDTQYF.

V usage is TRBV5-1 and J usage is TRBJ1-5, with a possible D match to TRBD1 (6 bases). Looked up from germline, CDR1 is SGHRS and CDR2 is YFSETQ. Trimming stripped 0 bases from V and 5 bases from J, with 9 bases between. The length of the CDR3 is 14 residues. CDR3 residues: CASSLGQGHQPQHF. The CDR3, as DNA: TGCGCCAGCAGCTTGGGGCAGGGGCATCAGCCCCAGCATTTT.

The chain uses TRBV28 and TRBJ2-2; 8 bases map to TRBD2. The junction had 12 bases not matched to a gene; V was cut back by 3 bases and J by 6 bases. CDR1 is MDHEN, CDR2 SYDVKM, per germline. This CDR3 comprises 17 residues. CDR3 amino acids: CASSFLNGLAGAGELFF. In DNA form, the CDR3 reads TGTGCCAGCAGTTTCCTCAATGGACTAGCCGGCGCCGGGGAGCTGTTTTTT.

The chain combines TRBV2 with TRBJ2-7, with D possibly being TRBD2 (6 bases). The V gene lost 1 base and the J gene lost 7 bases, with 20 bases spanning the gap. This CDR3 spans 16 amino acids. CDR1 is SNHLY, CDR2 FYNNEI, per germline. The CDR3: CASSEVGTQPRGEQYV. CDR3 bases: TGTGCCAGCAGTGAAGTAGGGACTCAGCCCCGGGGGGAGCAGTACGTC.

This chain uses TRBV29-1 with TRBJ1-2, with TRBD1 as a possible D gene (5 bases). The CDR3 sequence is 11 residues long. The V end lost 7 bases, the J end lost 3 bases, and 9 bases lay between the germline ends. From germline, CDR1 is SQVTM and CDR2 ANQGSEA. CDR3 residues: CSALQDYGYTF. The CDR3 coding sequence is TGCAGCGCTTTACAGGACTATGGCTACACCTTC.

This chain connects TRBV7-7 to TRBJ2-2; D may be TRBD1 (6 bases). Germline CDR1 reads SSHAT; CDR2 reads FNYEAQ (reference sequence). Trimming left V 4 bases short and J 0 bases short, with 9 bases between. The CDR3 consists of 15 residues. The CDR3 DNA is TGTGCCAGCAGCTCCCGGACAGCGAACACCGGGGAGCTGTTTTTT. Its translation: CASSSRTANTGELFF.

The chain carries TRBV7-9 and TRBJ2-2, with 7 nucleotides matching TRBD1. This CDR3 comprises 15 residues. V dropped 6 bases and J dropped 1; count of bases not matched to a gene: 5. Looked up from germline, CDR1 is SEHNR and CDR2 is FQNEAQ (reference sequence). This CDR3 is CASRDRLGNTGELFF. CDR3 nucleotide sequence: TGTGCCAGCAGGGACAGGTTGGGGAACACCGGGGAGCTGTTTTTT. Complete variable domain (other parts from reference TRBV7-9 and TRBJ2-2): DTGVSQNPRHKITKRGQNVTFRCDPISEHNRLYWYRQTLGQGPEFLTYFQNEAQLEKSRLLSDRFSAERPKGSFSTLEIQRTEQGDSAMYLCASRDRLGNTGELFFGEGSRLTVL.